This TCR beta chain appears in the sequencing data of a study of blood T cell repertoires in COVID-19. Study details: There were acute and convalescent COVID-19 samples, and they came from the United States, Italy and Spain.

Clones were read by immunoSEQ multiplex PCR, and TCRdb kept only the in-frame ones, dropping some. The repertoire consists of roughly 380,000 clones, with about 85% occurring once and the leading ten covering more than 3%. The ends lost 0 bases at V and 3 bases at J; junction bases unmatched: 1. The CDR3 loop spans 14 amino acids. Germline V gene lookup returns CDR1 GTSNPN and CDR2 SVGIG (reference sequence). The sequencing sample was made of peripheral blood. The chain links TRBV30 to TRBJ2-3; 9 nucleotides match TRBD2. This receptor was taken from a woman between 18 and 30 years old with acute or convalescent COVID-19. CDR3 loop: CAWSVGLATDTQYF. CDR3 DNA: TGTGCCTGGAGTGTAGGACTAGCGACAGATACGCAGTATTTT.